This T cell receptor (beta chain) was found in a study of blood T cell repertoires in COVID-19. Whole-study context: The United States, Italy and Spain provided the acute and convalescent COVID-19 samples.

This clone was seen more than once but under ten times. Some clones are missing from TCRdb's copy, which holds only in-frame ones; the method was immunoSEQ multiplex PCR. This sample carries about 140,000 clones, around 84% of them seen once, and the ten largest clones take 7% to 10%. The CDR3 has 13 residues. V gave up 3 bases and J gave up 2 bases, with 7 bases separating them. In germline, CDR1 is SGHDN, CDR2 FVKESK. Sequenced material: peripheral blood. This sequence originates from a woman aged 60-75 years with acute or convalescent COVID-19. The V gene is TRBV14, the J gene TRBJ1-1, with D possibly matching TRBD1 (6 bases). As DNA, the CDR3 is TGTGCCAGCAGCCAGGACAGAAACACTGAAGCTTTCTTT. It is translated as CASSQDRNTEAFF. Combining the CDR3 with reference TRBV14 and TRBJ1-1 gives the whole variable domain EAGVTQFPSHSVIEKGQTVTLRCDPISGHDNLYWYRRVMGKEIKFLLHFVKESKQDESGMPNNRFLAERTGGTYSTLKVQPAELEDSGVYFCASSQDRNTEAFFGQGTRLTVV.